These 25 T cell receptor beta chains were sequenced from one sample in a study of shared clonotypes between healthy human individuals. CD45RO negativity and positive selection for CCR7 defined naive CD8 cells, a population that excluded terminally differentiated effector memory CD45RA+ cells. Using immunoSEQ multiplex PCR, the repertoire was profiled, and TCRdb retains in-frame clones only, with some absent. Of over 2 million clones listed, about 94% are singletons. Sequenced material: naive CD8+ T cells sorted from blood. All receptors come from a man younger than 35 in good health.

The chain carries TRBV5-6 and TRBJ1-4; 8 bases match TRBD1. The length of the CDR3 is 14 residues. Germline loops: CDR1 SGHDT, CDR2 YYEEEE. Germline trimming cut 4 bases from V and 8 bases from J; bases unmatched to any gene: 7. The CDR3 bases are TGTGCCAGCAGCGACGACAGGGGCGGGGAAAAACTGTTTTTT. Amino acids: CASSDDRGGEKLFF.

The V and J genes are TRBV5-6 and TRBJ2-1; no reliable D call. V was shortened by 0 bases and J by 7 bases, with 8 bases between the two germline ends. CDR1 and CDR2 from the germline V gene are SGHDT and YYEEEE. CDR3 size: 13 residues. CDR3 nucleotide sequence: TGTGCCAGCAGCTTGGATCGGGTTAATGAGCAGTTCTTC. Protein product: CASSLDRVNEQFF.

The V call is TRBV29-1, the J call TRBJ2-1, with 12 bases that match TRBD2. In germline, CDR1 is SQVTM, CDR2 ANQGSEA. This CDR3 contains 15 residues. V lost 8 bases and J lost 0; bases outside the gene matches: 5. CDR3 nucleotides: TGCAGCCTTACGACTAGCGGGAGCTCCTACAATGAGCAGTTCTTC. It encodes CSLTTSGSSYNEQFF.

The chain uses TRBV27 and TRBJ1-1; perhaps TRBD1 as D (5 bases). The CDR3 length is 13 residues. Trimming removed 3 bases at V and 7 bases at J, with 12 bases between. Per germline, CDR1 MNHEY and CDR2 SMNVEV (reference sequence). The DNA of the CDR3 is TGTGCCAGCAGTTTGCGGGACGGAGTTGAAGCTTTCTTT. Residues: CASSLRDGVEAFF.

The chain combines TRBV7-9 with TRBJ2-7; D might be TRBD1 (6 bases). This CDR3 has 15 amino acids. Trimming stripped 5 bases from V and 3 bases from J, with 17 bases between. In germline, CDR1 is SEHNR, CDR2 FQNEAQ (reference sequence). As DNA, the CDR3 is TGTGCCAGCAGCCCATACACCGGGACACACTACGAGCAGTACTTC. Protein: CASSPYTGTHYEQYF.

As to this clone: Other DNA variants within this sample encode the same CDR3. The chain carries TRBV4-3 and TRBJ2-7; possibly TRBD2 for D (5 bases). The CDR3 runs 13 residues. Trimming pared 0 bases from V and 9 bases from J, leaving 12 bases between. CDR1 LGHNA and CDR2 YSLEER come from the germline V gene. CDR3 nucleotides: TGCGCCAGCAGCCAAGATCTGGGCCGGGGGCAGTACTTC. Translation: CASSQDLGRGQYF.

V is TRBV9 and J is TRBJ1-6, with 8 positions matching TRBD1. Trimming removed 3 bases from V and 9 bases from J; junction bases left unmatched: 5. The CDR3 covers 14 residues. Germline lookup yields CDR1 SGDLS and CDR2 YYNGEE. The CDR3 coding sequence is TGTGCCAGCAGCGGCACAGGGGGAGGTTCACCCCTCCACTTT. Residues: CASSGTGGGSPLHF.

The J gene is TRBJ1-1, the V gene TRBV5-6; D not resolved. Trimming pared 3 bases from V and 0 bases from J, leaving 9 bases between. The CDR3 contains 14 residues. Germline assignment: CDR1 SGHDT and CDR2 YYEEEE. Here the CDR3 reads CASSWGEMNTEAFF. As DNA, the CDR3 is TGTGCCAGCAGCTGGGGAGAAATGAACACTGAAGCTTTCTTT. The full variable domain, its missing parts supplied by reference TRBV5-6 and TRBJ1-1, is DAGVTQSPTHLIKTRGQQVTLRCSPKSGHDTVSWYQQALGQGPQFIFQYYEEEERQRGNFPDRFSGHQFPNYSSELNVNALLLGDSALYLCASSWGEMNTEAFFGQGTRLTVV.

The V and J genes are TRBV27 and TRBJ2-7; TRBD1 matches at 12 bases. The junction had 6 bases not matched to a gene; V was cut back by 3 bases and J by 3 bases. Germline CDR1 is MNHEY and CDR2 is SMNVEV (reference sequence). The CDR3 sequence is 16 residues long. CDR3 nucleotide sequence: TGTGCCAGCAGTTTTACCGGGACAGGGGGCGTCTACGAGCAGTACTTC. It is translated as CASSFTGTGGVYEQYF.

The gene calls are TRBV4-1 and TRBJ1-2, with D perhaps TRBD1 (6 bases). The germline V and J ends were trimmed by 3 bases and 0 bases, with 17 bases remaining between them. CDR1 is MGHRA, CDR2 YSYEKL, per germline. The CDR3 is made up of 17 amino acids. The CDR3 sequence is CASSHPPGHEANYGYTF. The CDR3 coding sequence is TGCGCCAGCAGCCATCCCCCGGGACATGAAGCTAACTATGGCTACACCTTC.

V usage is TRBV4-1 and J usage is TRBJ2-1; D not resolved. CDR1 MGHRA and CDR2 YSYEKL come from the germline V gene. This CDR3 spans 14 amino acids. V was pared by 4 bases and J by 8 bases, with 15 bases between. As DNA, the CDR3 is TGCGCCAGCAGCCCCACCCTTTTGGTTTATGAGCAGTTCTTC. Residues: CASSPTLLVYEQFF.

This clone was counted a single time. This sample also contains other DNA sequences that code for the same CDR3. The chain is built from TRBV4-3 and TRBJ2-1, with TRBD2 matching over 8 bases. The germline gives CDR1 LGHNA, CDR2 YSLEER. Losses at the gene ends were 0 bases for V and 4 bases for J; bases not matched to a gene: 5. This CDR3 region has 16 residues. CDR3 nucleotides: TGCGCCAGCAGCCAAGATGGCGCTAGCGGGTACAATGAGCAGTTCTTC. This gives the protein CASSQDGASGYNEQFF.

The V call is TRBV4-1, the J call TRBJ2-1; D unresolved. V was cut by 4 bases and J by 9 bases, with 16 bases left in between. Germline CDR1 MGHRA, CDR2 YSYEKL. The CDR3 is 14 amino acids. DNA of the CDR3: TGCGCCAGCAGCCCAGACCTACGGGCGACTGAGCAGTTCTTC. As protein: CASSPDLRATEQFF.

The J gene is TRBJ2-7, the V gene TRBV27; the match to TRBD1 covers 7 bases. The CDR3 contains 14 residues. The V and J ends lost 6 bases and 5 bases, in that order; junction bases with no gene match: 10. Germline values: CDR1 MNHEY, CDR2 SMNVEV (reference sequence). The CDR3 region has the DNA TGTGCCAGCAGACCGGGCACCACAGGGGACGAGCAGTACTTC. Its protein is CASRPGTTGDEQYF.

The V and J genes are TRBV28 and TRBJ2-3; no firm D call. Trimming stripped 6 bases from V and 0 bases from J, with 16 bases between. This CDR3 spans 16 amino acids. In germline, CDR1 is MDHEN, CDR2 SYDVKM. CDR3 protein: CASSPQLLTSTDTQYF. The CDR3 DNA sequence: TGTGCCAGCAGCCCCCAACTCTTGACTAGCACAGATACGCAGTATTTT.

The J gene is TRBJ1-2, the V gene TRBV11-2; D gene uncertain. The CDR3 contains 15 residues. V lost 5 bases and J 3 bases, leaving 16 bases between the germline ends. Germline values: CDR1 SGHAT, CDR2 FQNNGV. This CDR3 is CASSPLLSGDYGYTF. The DNA of the CDR3 is TGTGCCAGCAGCCCTCTTCTGTCGGGCGACTATGGCTACACCTTC.

This clone came up once. The chain combines TRBV5-1 with TRBJ1-6, with 8 bases aligning to TRBD1. This CDR3 has 18 amino acids. J lost 0 bases, V lost 1 base, and 6 bases had no gene match. The germline CDR1 and CDR2 sequences are SGHRS and YFSETQ. CDR3 sequence reads: CASSLWQGASSYNSPLHF. The DNA for the CDR3 is TGCGCCAGCAGCTTGTGGCAGGGGGCCAGCTCCTATAATTCACCCCTCCACTTT.

V is TRBV27 and J is TRBJ2-7, with D possibly matching TRBD2 (6 bases). V lost 3 bases, J lost 5 bases, and 8 bases lay in between. This CDR3 comprises 12 residues. CDR1 and CDR2 (germline): MNHEY, SMNVEV (reference sequence). The DNA of the CDR3 is TGTGCCAGCAGTTTTGCGGGGAACGAGCAGTACTTC. It translates to CASSFAGNEQYF.

The rearrangement links TRBV7-9 to TRBJ2-7; D is possibly TRBD1 (6 bases). V shed 2 bases and J shed 1 base, with 12 bases lying between them. The CDR3 spans 15 residues. Germline V gene data show CDR1 as SEHNR and CDR2 as FQNEAQ (reference sequence). The CDR3 DNA sequence: TGTGCCAGCAGCTTATTCGAGGACAGATCCTACGAGCAGTACTTC. Translating gives CASSLFEDRSYEQYF.

The chain employs TRBV18 and TRBJ2-7; 7 bases fit TRBD1. Germline lookup yields CDR1 KGHSH and CDR2 LQKENI. The length of the CDR3 is 12 residues. V was pared by 2 bases and J by 5 bases, with 0 bases of the junction left unmatched. The CDR3 is CASSPDRDEQYF. In DNA form, the CDR3 reads TGTGCCAGCTCACCAGACAGGGACGAGCAGTACTTC.

This clone was seen only once. The chain employs TRBV29-1 and TRBJ2-3; no clear D gene. The V end was cut by 6 bases, the J end by 4 bases, with 20 bases between. Germline V lookup: CDR1 SQVTM, CDR2 ANQGSEA. The CDR3 spans 15 residues. As DNA, the CDR3 is TGCAGCGTCCAGCCAGTCTCCGGTTCCCCAGATACGCAGTATTTT. Amino acid sequence: CSVQPVSGSPDTQYF.

The rearrangement uses TRBV19 and TRBJ1-6; a possible D gene is TRBD1 (5 bases). There are 14 residues in the CDR3. V was shortened by 5 bases and J by 6 bases, with 11 bases between the two germline ends. Germline CDR1 LNHDA, CDR2 SQIVND (reference sequence). The CDR3 bases are TGTGCCAGTAGTGAGAGGGGTTTTAATTCACCCCTCCACTTT. It encodes CASSERGFNSPLHF.

The chain carries TRBV4-3 and TRBJ2-3, with 12 nucleotides matching TRBD2. J was trimmed by 4 bases and V by 6 bases; bases with no gene match: 17. Germline CDR1 LGHNA, CDR2 YSLEER. The CDR3 is made up of 19 amino acids. The CDR3 coding sequence is TGCGCCAGCAGTCTCTACCTAGCGGGAGGGCAATTTGAGGCAGATACGCAGTATTTT. This gives the protein CASSLYLAGGQFEADTQYF.

The CDR3 here is CASSPSSGRAPYNEQFF. Written as DNA, the CDR3 is TGTGCCAGCAGCCCCAGTAGCGGGAGAGCCCCCTACAATGAGCAGTTCTTC. The genes are TRBV7-9 and TRBJ2-1, with 9 positions matching TRBD2. Losses at the gene ends were 5 bases for V and 2 bases for J; bases not matched to a gene: 10. This CDR3 comprises 17 residues. The V gene's germline CDR1 is SEHNR and CDR2 FQNEAQ (reference sequence). Full variable domain (outside the CDR3, taken from reference TRBV7-9 and TRBJ2-1): DTGVSQNPRHKITKRGQNVTFRCDPISEHNRLYWYRQTLGQGPEFLTYFQNEAQLEKSRLLSDRFSAERPKGSFSTLEIQRTEQGDSAMYLCASSPSSGRAPYNEQFFGPGTRLTVL.

On this clone: This sample also contains other DNA sequences that code for the same CDR3. The chain links TRBV9 to TRBJ1-1; possibly TRBD1 for D (5 bases). The CDR3 contains 13 residues. Trimming took 4 bases from V and 1 from J, leaving 8 bases between them. Germline CDR1 SGDLS, CDR2 YYNGEE. CDR3 sequence: CASSLTGNTEAFF. In nucleotides, the CDR3 is TGTGCCAGCAGCTTAACAGGGAACACTGAAGCTTTCTTT.